These 18 T cell receptor beta chains were all obtained from the same sample, sequenced in a study of blood T cell repertoires in COVID-19 (dated by TCRdb to 2018 to 2020). The method was the immunoSEQ multiplex PCR assay. The table comes from immuneACCESS by way of TCRdb, which keeps in-frame sequences with V and J called. Part of the clones is missing from these tables; in studies checked, under half for an unresolved V gene and the rest for unknown reasons. The sample includes over 150,000 clones, with approximately 80% observed a single time. About 6.4% of the sample belongs to the ten largest clones. The material sequenced was peripheral blood. These receptors all come from a human donor in a cohort sampled during active COVID-19.

The gene calls are TRBV6-5 and TRBJ1-2; the D gene is possibly TRBD1 (6 bases). V was clipped by 6 bases and J by 8 bases, with 19 bases between them. The CDR3 covers 14 residues. Germline CDR1 and CDR2: MNHEY and SVGAGI. The DNA for the CDR3 is TGTGCCAGCAGCCGAACGGGGGGCGCGGTAGGCTACACCTTC. It specifies CASSRTGGAVGYTF.

The gene calls are TRBV13 and TRBJ2-2; TRBD2 is a possible D gene (7 bases). The V gene's germline CDR1 is PRHDT and CDR2 FYEKMQ (reference sequence). This CDR3 is 15 amino acids long. V was pared by 5 bases and J by 5 bases, with 15 bases between. CDR3 DNA sequence: TGTGCCAGCAGCCCTGGGGGGGGCGTAACCGGGGAGCTGTTTTTT. This gives the protein CASSPGGGVTGELFF.

The chain is built from TRBV2 and TRBJ2-1; possibly TRBD1 for D (6 bases). Per germline, CDR1 SNHLY and CDR2 FYNNEI. The CDR3 is 14 amino acids. The germline V and J ends were trimmed by 7 bases and 0 bases, with 10 bases remaining between them. For the CDR3, the DNA is TGTGCCAGCAATGGACAGCTCTCCTACAATGAGCAGTTCTTC. Amino acids: CASNGQLSYNEQFF. The full variable domain, in which reference TRBV2 and TRBJ2-1 provide the parts outside the CDR3, is EPEVTQTPSHQVTQMGQEVILRCVPISNHLYFYWYRQILGQKVEFLVSFYNNEISEKSEIFDDQFSVERPDGSNFTLKIRSTKLEDSAMYFCASNGQLSYNEQFFGPGTRLTVL.

This clone was detected once. J is TRBJ2-7 and V is TRBV10-3; 13 nucleotides align to TRBD2. Germline V gene data show CDR1 as ENHRY and CDR2 as SYGVKD. Trimming at V came to 2 bases and at J to 4 bases, leaving 2 bases not matched to a gene. The CDR3 consists of 15 residues. The CDR3 is CAISEGLAGEYEQYF. The DNA for the CDR3 is TGTGCCATCAGTGAGGGACTAGCGGGGGAATACGAGCAGTACTTC.

The V and J genes are TRBV6-2 or TRBV6-3 and TRBJ2-1; unclear D gene. V was trimmed by 0 bases and J by 0 bases, leaving 6 bases between them. This CDR3 comprises 15 residues. The germline V gene encodes CDR1 MNHEY and CDR2 SVGEGT. CDR3 bases: TGTGCCAGCAGTTACTCGATGGCCTCCTACAATGAGCAGTTCTTC. This encodes CASSYSMASYNEQFF.

The V and J genes are TRBV5-1 and TRBJ1-2, with D possibly matching TRBD1 (5 bases). Looked up from germline, CDR1 is SGHRS and CDR2 is YFSETQ. With 0 bases removed from V and 8 bases from J, the gap between germline ends came to 11 bases. The CDR3 is 13 amino acids. CDR3 residues: CASSLEAQGGYTF. The CDR3 region has the DNA TGCGCCAGCAGCTTGGAGGCCCAGGGAGGCTACACCTTC.

The V call is TRBV9, the J call TRBJ2-7, with TRBD2 matching 7 bases. Germline trimming cut 3 bases from V and 6 bases from J; bases unmatched to any gene: 9. The CDR3 contains 14 residues. Germline loops: CDR1 SGDLS, CDR2 YYNGEE. CDR3 residues: CASSGGGEYGEQYF. The CDR3 DNA is TGTGCCAGCAGCGGGGGAGGGGAGTACGGCGAGCAGTACTTC.

The J gene is TRBJ1-4, the V gene TRBV11-2, with D maybe TRBD1 (5 bases). CDR3 length: 15 amino acids. Per germline, CDR1 SGHAT and CDR2 FQNNGV. V shed 3 bases and J shed 4 bases, with 12 bases lying between them. CDR3 sequence reads: CASSFRGQHNEKLFF. The CDR3 nucleotides read TGTGCCAGCAGCTTTAGGGGCCAGCATAATGAAAAACTGTTTTTT.

V gene TRBV27 combines with J gene TRBJ2-7, with a tentative D call TRBD2 (5 bases). Germline loops: CDR1 MNHEY, CDR2 SMNVEV (reference sequence). V lost 2 bases and J lost 7, with 15 bases in between. CDR3 length: 14 amino acids. The CDR3, as DNA: TGTGCCAGCAGTTTACCGACCATAGGAGGAGAGCAGTACTTC. Its translation is CASSLPTIGGEQYF.

The chain's CDR3 is CSASGQGSGYTF. The CDR3 nucleotides are TGCAGCGCCTCGGGACAGGGGTCCGGCTACACCTTC. The rearrangement joins TRBV29-1 to TRBJ1-2, with TRBD1 matching 10 bases. Trimming removed 7 bases from V and 8 bases from J; junction bases left unmatched: 7. From germline, CDR1 is SQVTM and CDR2 ANQGSEA. CDR3 size: 12 residues.

As regards this clone: The same CDR3 arises from other DNA sequences in this sample as well. The V call is TRBV7-8, the J call TRBJ1-1; no clear D. The germline V gene encodes CDR1 SGHVS and CDR2 FQNEAQ. Trimming stripped 1 base from V and 1 base from J, with 4 bases between. The CDR3 is made up of 13 amino acids. The CDR3 protein is CASSLDRNTEAFF. The CDR3 nucleotides read TGTGCCAGCAGCTTAGACAGGAACACTGAAGCTTTCTTT. The entire variable domain, with the rest obtained from reference TRBV7-8 and TRBJ1-1, is as follows: GAGVSQSPRYKVAKRGQDVALRCDPISGHVSLFWYQQALGQGPEFLTYFQNEAQLDKSGLPSDRFFAERPEGSVSTLKIQRTQQEDSAVYLCASSLDRNTEAFFGQGTRLTVV.

The rearrangement links TRBV6-1 to TRBJ2-7; 12 bases align to TRBD2. J gave up 3 bases and V 1 base, and 1 base lay outside the gene matches. This CDR3 comprises 15 residues. CDR1 and CDR2 (germline): MNHNS, SASEGT. The CDR3 sequence is CASSEGLAGDYEQYF. CDR3 bases: TGTGCCAGCAGTGAAGGACTAGCGGGGGACTACGAGCAGTACTTC.

V is TRBV3-1 (or the pseudogene TRBV3-2) and J is TRBJ1-3, with D tentatively TRBD1 (6 bases). Per germline, CDR1 LGHDT and CDR2 YNNKEL (reference sequence). The CDR3 contains 15 residues. Deletions cut 2 bases from V and 2 bases from J, with 10 bases between. CDR3 nucleotide sequence: TGTGCCAGCAGCCAACTTCCAGGGGCTGGAAACACCATATATTTT. Encoded protein: CASSQLPGAGNTIYF.

The chain combines TRBV29-1 with TRBJ2-5; no clear D gene. CDR3 length equals 10 residues. CDR1 is SQVTM, CDR2 ANQGSEA, per germline. The germline V and J ends were trimmed by 4 bases and 5 bases, with 5 bases remaining between them. The CDR3 DNA reads TGCAGCGTTGCTTTTGAGACCCAGTACTTC. Its translation: CSVAFETQYF.

V usage is TRBV5-6 and J usage is TRBJ2-3; maybe TRBD2 (6 bases). Trimming pared 4 bases from V and 2 bases from J, leaving 11 bases between. The CDR3 has 14 amino acids. Looked up from germline, CDR1 is SGHDT and CDR2 is YYEEEE. The CDR3 sequence: CASSQDYYTDTQYF. The CDR3 DNA reads TGTGCCAGCAGCCAGGACTACTACACAGATACGCAGTATTTT.

The gene calls are TRBV29-1 and TRBJ1-1; 9 nucleotides match TRBD1. The germline gives CDR1 SQVTM, CDR2 ANQGSEA. The CDR3 is 12 residues long. V was clipped by 4 bases and J by 6 bases; unmatched bases: 3. CDR3 amino acids: CSVVGTGPEAFF. The CDR3 nucleotides read TGCAGCGTTGTAGGGACAGGGCCTGAAGCTTTCTTT.

This chain joins TRBV5-1 and TRBJ1-4, with D possibly TRBD1 on 6 matching bases. V lost 4 bases and J 4 bases, leaving 11 bases between the germline ends. Germline V gene sequence: CDR1 SGHRS, CDR2 YFSETQ. This CDR3 has 14 residues. Here the CDR3 reads CASSPGQNNEKLFF. As DNA, the CDR3 is TGCGCCAGCAGCCCTGGACAGAATAATGAAAAACTGTTTTTT.

V gene TRBV4-1 combines with J gene TRBJ1-1; D is unresolved. The CDR3 extends over 13 amino acids. CDR1 and CDR2 (germline): MGHRA, YSYEKL. With 0 bases removed from V and 3 bases from J, the gap between germline ends came to 5 bases. CDR3: CASSQDGYTEAFF. CDR3 nucleotides: TGCGCCAGCAGCCAAGATGGCTACACTGAAGCTTTCTTT.